The clone carrying this TCR beta chain was observed many times. Its antigen is not identified. V shed 4 bases and J shed 10 bases, with 14 bases lying between them. The CDR3 covers 13 residues. CDR1 SQVTM and CDR2 ANQGSEA come from the germline V gene. Amplification of TCR beta CDR3 from genomic DNA used two-round multiplex PCR. Primers specific to each TRBV and TRBJ gene were used in first-round PCR. TCRdb analysed the multiplex PCR reads with MiXCR anew, one entry per CDR3 protein. The sample holds 12,000 to 15,000 distinct CDR3 sequences, 50% seen once. The sample originates from a study of prognosis after radiotherapy for stage I lung cancer. In the study overall: All of the patients with non-small cell lung cancer, including fewer than 10 who had refused surgery, were considered to be medically inoperable.

The study, taken as a whole, reports: Reduced Shannon entropy following stereotactic body radiation therapy was recorded in patients who developed distant metastases. Reduced unique TCR clone counts were recorded after stereotactic body radiation therapy, with a median of around 10,000 versus 6,900.

The chain uses TRBV29-1 and TRBJ1-6; a possible D gene is TRBD1 (6 bases). The TCR sequence derives from a donor over 45 with non-small cell lung cancer. The sequencing here drew on PBMCs, taken before or after stereotactic body radiation therapy (not recorded which). CDR3 in amino acids: CSVGGGVGSPLHF. The CDR3 DNA reads TGCAGCGTTGGAGGGGGAGTGGGCTCACCCCTCCACTTT.